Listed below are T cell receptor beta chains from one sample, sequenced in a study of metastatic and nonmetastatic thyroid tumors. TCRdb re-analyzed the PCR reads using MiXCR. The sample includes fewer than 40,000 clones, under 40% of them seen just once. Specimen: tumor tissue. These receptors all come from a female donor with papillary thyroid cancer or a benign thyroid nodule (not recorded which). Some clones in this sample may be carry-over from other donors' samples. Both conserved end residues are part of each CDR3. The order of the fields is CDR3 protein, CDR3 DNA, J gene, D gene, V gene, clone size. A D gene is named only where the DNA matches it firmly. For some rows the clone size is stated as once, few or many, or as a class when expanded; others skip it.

cdr3_aa: CASSDLAGGPIADTQYF
cdr3_nt: TGTGCCAGCAGCGACCTAGCGGGAGGGCCTATCGCAGATACGCAGTATTTT
j_call: TRBJ2-3
d_call: TRBD2
v_call: TRBV11-2
clone_size: -

cdr3_aa: CASKRLAGGQETQYF
cdr3_nt: TGTGCCAGCAAACGACTAGCGGGAGGTCAGGAGACCCAGTACTTC
j_call: TRBJ2-5
d_call: TRBD2
v_call: TRBV6-2/TRBV6-3
clone_size: -

cdr3_aa: CASSLGGGGDNEQFF
cdr3_nt: TGTGCCAGCAGCTTAGGAGGCGGGGGGGACAATGAGCAGTTCTTC
j_call: TRBJ2-1
d_call: TRBD2
v_call: TRBV11-1
clone_size: -

cdr3_aa: CASSSSGLARTPQVGNEQFF
cdr3_nt: TGTGCCAGCAGTTCATCCGGACTAGCGCGAACCCCCCAGGTGGGAAATGAGCAGTTCTTC
j_call: TRBJ2-1
d_call: TRBD2
v_call: TRBV27
clone_size: -

cdr3_aa: CASRQGAGELFF
cdr3_nt: TGTGCCAGCAGACAGGGTGCCGGGGAGCTGTTTTTT
j_call: TRBJ2-2
d_call: -
v_call: TRBV6-2/TRBV6-3
clone_size: few

cdr3_aa: CASNDGTGGSPLHF
cdr3_nt: TGTGCCAGCAATGATGGGACAGGGGGCTCACCCCTCCACTTT
j_call: TRBJ1-6
d_call: TRBD1
v_call: TRBV9
clone_size: -

cdr3_aa: CASSKRPTGPISYEQYF
cdr3_nt: TGTGCCAGCAGTAAACGGCCGACAGGTCCAATTTCCTACGAGCAGTACTTC
j_call: TRBJ2-7
d_call: -
v_call: TRBV6-1
clone_size: few

cdr3_aa: CSARDYRGPSGELFF
cdr3_nt: TGCAGTGCTAGAGACTACAGGGGGCCGTCCGGGGAGCTGTTTTTT
j_call: TRBJ2-2
d_call: TRBD1
v_call: TRBV20-1
clone_size: -

cdr3_aa: CASSPPGLATQYF
cdr3_nt: TGTGCCAGCAGCCCCCCGGGACTAGCAACGCAGTATTTT
j_call: TRBJ2-3
d_call: TRBD2
v_call: TRBV3-1
clone_size: few

cdr3_aa: CASSYIVAEDTGELFF
cdr3_nt: TGTGCCAGCAGTTACATCGTAGCGGAGGACACCGGGGAGCTGTTTTTT
j_call: TRBJ2-2
d_call: -
v_call: TRBV6-5
clone_size: -

cdr3_aa: CASSQGTRTQYF
cdr3_nt: TGTGCCAGCAGCCAGGGAACGAGGACCCAGTACTTC
j_call: TRBJ2-5
d_call: -
v_call: TRBV3-1
clone_size: once

cdr3_aa: CASSLGAEETQYF
cdr3_nt: TGTGCCAGCAGCTTGGGGGCTGAGGAGACCCAGTACTTC
j_call: TRBJ2-5
d_call: -
v_call: TRBV7-3
clone_size: -

cdr3_aa: CASSPVSSGRRETQYF
cdr3_nt: TGTGCCAGCAGCCCCGTGTCTAGCGGGAGGCGGGAGACCCAGTACTTC
j_call: TRBJ2-5
d_call: TRBD2
v_call: TRBV6-2/TRBV6-3
clone_size: few

cdr3_aa: CASSSPCTSGNNEQFF
cdr3_nt: TGTGCCAGCAGCTCCCCCTGTACTAGCGGGAACAATGAGCAGTTCTTC
j_call: TRBJ2-1
d_call: TRBD2
v_call: TRBV11-2
clone_size: -

cdr3_aa: CASSQGDRPTYEQYF
cdr3_nt: TGTGCCAGCAGCCAAGGGGACAGACCCACCTACGAGCAGTACTTC
j_call: TRBJ2-7
d_call: TRBD1
v_call: TRBV6-1
clone_size: -

cdr3_aa: CSADELLAGTYEQYF
cdr3_nt: TGCAGTGCTGACGAATTACTAGCGGGGACTTACGAGCAGTACTTC
j_call: TRBJ2-7
d_call: TRBD2
v_call: TRBV20-1
clone_size: -

cdr3_aa: CASSLTSGRNTGELFF
cdr3_nt: TGTGCCAGCAGTTTAACTAGCGGGAGAAACACCGGGGAGCTGTTTTTT
j_call: TRBJ2-2
d_call: TRBD2
v_call: TRBV6-2/TRBV6-3
clone_size: few

cdr3_aa: CASSSEGGQGDTQYF
cdr3_nt: TGTGCCAGCAGCTCCGAGGGTGGGCAGGGAGATACGCAGTATTTT
j_call: TRBJ2-3
d_call: -
v_call: TRBV11-1
clone_size: -

cdr3_aa: CASSYYDRGETQYF
cdr3_nt: TGTGCCAGCAGTTACTACGACAGGGGGGAGACCCAGTACTTC
j_call: TRBJ2-5
d_call: TRBD1
v_call: TRBV6-2/TRBV6-3
clone_size: -

cdr3_aa: CAIRRGISTGELFF
cdr3_nt: TGTGCCATCCGCCGGGGGATAAGTACCGGGGAGCTGTTTTTT
j_call: TRBJ2-2
d_call: -
v_call: TRBV12-3/TRBV12-4
clone_size: few

cdr3_aa: CASSYSETGELFF
cdr3_nt: TGTGCCAGCAGTTACTCGGAAACCGGGGAGCTGTTTTTT
j_call: TRBJ2-2
d_call: -
v_call: TRBV6-2/TRBV6-3
clone_size: -

cdr3_aa: CASSLGVRSGNTIYF
cdr3_nt: TGTGCCAGCAGTTTAGGGGTCCGCTCTGGAAACACCATATATTTT
j_call: TRBJ1-3
d_call: -
v_call: TRBV28
clone_size: -

cdr3_aa: CASSDIDTHEQYF
cdr3_nt: TGTGCCAGCAGTGACATAGACACCCACGAGCAGTACTTC
j_call: TRBJ2-7
d_call: -
v_call: TRBV6-1
clone_size: -

cdr3_aa: CASSLIVDTQYF
cdr3_nt: TGTGCCAGCAGCTTAATAGTAGATACGCAGTATTTT
j_call: TRBJ2-3
d_call: -
v_call: TRBV13
clone_size: -

cdr3_aa: CASSYGTSGRAFLTDTQYF
cdr3_nt: TGTGCCAGCAGTTACGGGACTAGCGGGAGGGCCTTTCTCACAGATACGCAGTATTTT
j_call: TRBJ2-3
d_call: TRBD2
v_call: TRBV6-2/TRBV6-3
clone_size: -

cdr3_aa: CASSQSKNHNSPLHF
cdr3_nt: TGTGCCAGCAGCCAATCAAAGAACCATAATTCACCCCTCCACTTT
j_call: TRBJ1-6
d_call: -
v_call: TRBV16
clone_size: few

cdr3_aa: CASTDGRGTEAFF
cdr3_nt: TGTGCCAGCACTGATGGACGGGGCACTGAAGCTTTCTTT
j_call: TRBJ1-1
d_call: -
v_call: TRBV6-1
clone_size: few

cdr3_aa: CASSDRVLGPTDTQYF
cdr3_nt: TGTGCCAGCAGCGACAGGGTACTGGGACCCACAGATACGCAGTATTTT
j_call: TRBJ2-3
d_call: TRBD1
v_call: TRBV4-2
clone_size: few

cdr3_aa: CASLGGVYYEKYF
cdr3_nt: TGTGCCAGCTTAGGCGGTGTTTACTACGAGAAGTACTTC
j_call: TRBJ2-7
d_call: -
v_call: TRBV6-1
clone_size: -

cdr3_aa: CSASSDRDVNSPLHF
cdr3_nt: TGCAGTGCTAGTAGTGACCGGGACGTAAATTCACCCCTCCACTTT
j_call: TRBJ1-6
d_call: -
v_call: TRBV20-1
clone_size: -

cdr3_aa: CASRPTAGRETQYF
cdr3_nt: TGTGCCAGCAGACCTACAGCGGGGAGGGAGACCCAGTACTTC
j_call: TRBJ2-5
d_call: TRBD2
v_call: TRBV12-3/TRBV12-4
clone_size: -

cdr3_aa: CASSDTDRTGELFF
cdr3_nt: TGTGCCAGCAGTGACACCGATAGAACCGGGGAGCTGTTTTTT
j_call: TRBJ2-2
d_call: -
v_call: TRBV6-4
clone_size: few

cdr3_aa: CASSQDQGRYTQYF
cdr3_nt: TGTGCCAGCAGCCAAGATCAGGGGAGATATACGCAGTATTTT
j_call: TRBJ2-3
d_call: -
v_call: TRBV4-2
clone_size: -

cdr3_aa: CASSLSGSYTDTQYF
cdr3_nt: TGCGCCAGCAGCCTCTCAGGAAGCTACACAGATACGCAGTATTTT
j_call: TRBJ2-3
d_call: -
v_call: TRBV5-1
clone_size: once

cdr3_aa: CASTGLADSSYEQYF
cdr3_nt: TGTGCCAGCACCGGACTAGCGGACAGCTCCTACGAGCAGTACTTC
j_call: TRBJ2-7
d_call: TRBD2
v_call: TRBV6-1
clone_size: few

cdr3_aa: CASSSNQNTGELFF
cdr3_nt: TGTGCCAGCAGCTCTAATCAAAACACCGGGGAGCTGTTTTTT
j_call: TRBJ2-2
d_call: -
v_call: TRBV7-6
clone_size: -

cdr3_aa: CASSPPGLGNTEAFF
cdr3_nt: TGTGCCAGCAGTCCCCCGGGGCTGGGGAACACTGAAGCTTTCTTT
j_call: TRBJ1-1
d_call: -
v_call: TRBV6-1
clone_size: few

cdr3_aa: CSARARRVEQYF
cdr3_nt: TGCAGTGCTAGAGCCCGGAGGGTCGAGCAGTACTTC
j_call: TRBJ2-7
d_call: -
v_call: TRBV20-1
clone_size: medium-sized

cdr3_aa: CASSAFRTGGEQYF
cdr3_nt: TGTGCCAGCAGTGCATTCAGGACCGGCGGAGAGCAGTACTTC
j_call: TRBJ2-7
d_call: -
v_call: TRBV6-1
clone_size: -

cdr3_aa: CASSRTGTSSSSTDTQYF
cdr3_nt: TGTGCCAGCAGTCGGACCGGGACTAGTTCCAGTAGCACAGATACGCAGTATTTT
j_call: TRBJ2-3
d_call: TRBD2
v_call: TRBV11-2
clone_size: -

cdr3_aa: CASSPGTGGDYGYTF
cdr3_nt: TGTGCCAGCAGTCCCGGGACAGGTGGCGACTATGGCTACACCTTC
j_call: TRBJ1-2
d_call: TRBD1
v_call: TRBV6-1
clone_size: -

cdr3_aa: CASSEKGGAGTEAFF
cdr3_nt: TGTGCCAGCAGTGAGAAGGGGGGCGCGGGCACTGAAGCTTTCTTT
j_call: TRBJ1-1
d_call: -
v_call: TRBV6-1
clone_size: -